This record looks at one T cell receptor (beta chain) sequence and its context. This clonotype was observed a few times. The clone's antigen remains unknown. No base quality information exists; no much larger clone differs at one position. Systemically healthy Caucasian individuals from Russia, some 38 in total and aged about 6 to 90 years, were included as donors. Each donor gave approximately 10 milliliters of peripheral blood, collected into EDTA-treated Vacutainer tubes. Ficoll-Paque density-gradient centrifugation was used to isolate PBMCs, with at least 6 million per sample. Trizol reagent was used to extract total RNA from the PBMCs, yielding at least 5.5 micrograms per sample. Naive CD45RAhigh/CD27high T cell percentages were measured by flow cytometry on a PBMC aliquot from every donor. This sample stems from a study of blood T cells in healthy people across ages (dated by TCRdb to between 2014 and 2016). Broadly, across the study: In model experiments, template switching captured about one uniquely barcoded TCR beta cDNA molecule for every two T cells. To avoid experimental bias, donors of different ages were spread randomly across the sequencing lanes. Using the same blood draw, the study looked at two additional independent replicas of 1 million unique cDNA reads for two donors, one aged 18 to 29 and the other aged 80 or older. The donors were divided into four age groups: young (average around 15 years), middle-aged (about 40), aged (approximately 62) and long-lived (more than 75). Age-related changes in TCR beta repertoire diversity were measured in the study by deep sequencing normalized with unique cDNA molecular identifiers. Paper-wide results and their limitations: A strong correlation was found between observed TCR beta diversity and the percentage of naive T cells measured by flow cytometry. Because the CMV infection status of the donors was unknown, age-related changes in expanded clonotypes may potentially have been confounded. Since profiling was done on bulk unsorted PBMCs, naive and antigen-experienced compartments could not be conclusively compared. Observed TCR beta diversity per million T cells fell roughly linearly with age, and a significant reduction was already apparent by age around 36. Compared with the aged group, more naive CD4+ T cells, fewer expanded clones and increased TCR diversity were shown by the long-lived group, suggesting age selection. Estimates of total diversity based on one million sequenced T cells were regarded as lower bounds and as underestimates.

The germline V gene provides CDR1 KGHSH and CDR2 LQKENI. Its CDR3 holds 15 amino acids, cysteine through phenylalanine. Only the CDR3 DNA is retained, 45 bases long and in frame from the first base. V is cut by 0 bases and J by 7 bases, and the space between the germline ends is 13 bases. The library was prepared using 5' RACE. The sequencing machine was an Illumina HiSeq 2500. The second PCR ran for about 7 to 11 cycles and used a J-beta primer mix along with a sample-barcoded 5' primer. A unique molecular identifier was introduced onto each TCR beta cDNA molecule by a template-switch 5' adaptor carrying 12 random nucleotides. At least 2.5 million CDR3-containing paired-end reads were obtained from each sample. First-strand cDNA synthesis was performed from all RNA using the Mint cDNA synthesis kit, with priming by a TRBC-specific oligonucleotide. All cDNA was treated with uracil-DNA glycosylase and then went through a first 18-cycle PCR with the universal primers M1SS and BC2_uni_R. From the authors' description of their analysis: Each sample was normalized by randomly selecting 1 million high-quality reads, each carrying a distinct molecular identifier. Instead of being binned into consensus sequences, reads with shared molecular identifiers were discarded. MiTCR, set to a Q25 quality threshold and the strictest error-elimination algorithm, was used for CDR3 identification, clonotype clustering and error correction. A nonparametric unseen species model with Euler transformation was used to estimate a lower bound on total TCR beta diversity. TCRdb reprocessed the public reads (quality trimming at Q25 with fastp, clone calling with MiXCR) and kept in-frame beta chains. Merged by CDR3 protein, the rows form single entries marked with the most common genes and DNA. The V and J calls and clone size are TCRdb's, not the authors'. The sample includes hundreds of thousands of distinct CDR3 sequences, with around 28% observed a single time. The top ten clones comprise roughly 17% of the sample.

The receptor was derived from a woman of 80 years or more in good health. Sequencing was performed on blood. The chain is encoded by TRBV18 joined to TRBJ2-4, and perhaps TRBD1 as D gene, on 7 matching bases. The sequenced DNA: TGTGCCAGCTCACCACCCCAGCAGGGGGGTAACATTCAGTACTTC. It translates as CASSPPQQGGNIQYF.